What follows are 7 T cell receptor beta chains derived from one specimen sequenced in a study of T cell responses to AZD1222 COVID-19 vaccine. Method: immunoSEQ multiplex PCR; TCRdb's copy keeps in-frame clones and lacks some. The sample carries roughly 140,000 clones, 75% to 90% recorded once. Sequences were derived from peripheral blood, sampled on day 0 of MenACWY control vaccination. The receptors shown here come from an adult in good health.

This clone was picked up a small number of times. This chain links TRBV30 with TRBJ1-5; the D gene is possibly TRBD1 (6 bases). Trimming stripped 2 bases from V and 4 bases from J, with 9 bases between. This CDR3 comprises 13 residues. Germline lookup yields CDR1 GTSNPN and CDR2 SVGIG (reference sequence). CDR3 loop: CAWSRTENQPQHF. The DNA for the CDR3 is TGTGCCTGGAGTCGGACAGAGAATCAGCCCCAGCATTTT.

The CDR3 DNA is TGTGCCAGCTCACGCTTCGGGACAGCCTCTGGGGCCAACGTCCTGACTTTC. Amino acids: CASSRFGTASGANVLTF. The chain couples TRBV18 to TRBJ2-6, with 7 positions matching TRBD1. The CDR3 runs 17 residues. The V segment lost 4 bases and the J segment 0 bases; nucleotides outside the gene matches: 6. CDR1 KGHSH and CDR2 LQKENI come from the germline V gene.

J is TRBJ2-3 and V is TRBV27; TRBD2 matches at 7 bases. Germline CDR1 MNHEY, CDR2 SMNVEV (reference sequence). This CDR3 comprises 15 residues. V dropped 8 bases and J dropped 4; count of bases not matched to a gene: 12. The CDR3 DNA reads as TGTGCCAGCCCCCCCCGGGGGGTCCACTCAGATACGCAGTATTTT. This translates into CASPPRGVHSDTQYF.

This clone was seen a few times. The gene calls are TRBV19 and TRBJ2-3; weak D call: TRBD1 (6 bases). Trimming stripped 3 bases from V and 3 bases from J, with 13 bases between. From germline, CDR1 is LNHDA and CDR2 SQIVND (reference sequence). The CDR3 sequence is 15 residues long. In DNA form, the CDR3 reads TGTGCCAGTAGTATGGGCAGGGGCTGGACAGATACGCAGTATTTT. Translating it yields CASSMGRGWTDTQYF.

The J gene is TRBJ1-3, the V gene TRBV2; no reliable D call. CDR1 is SNHLY and CDR2 is FYNNEI in the germline V gene. V dropped 4 bases and J dropped 0 bases, with 10 bases sitting between them. The CDR3 spans 15 residues. The CDR3 bases are TGTGCCAGCAGTGCTGAGGTCCACTCTGGAAACACCATATATTTT. This translates into CASSAEVHSGNTIYF.

The CDR3 DNA reads as TGTGCCAGTAGCCAACTTAGGGTCAATCAGCCCCAGCATTTT. Protein product: CASSQLRVNQPQHF. The chain has TRBV19 and TRBJ1-5; the D is unclear. V shed 6 bases and J shed 3 bases, with 12 bases lying between them. Germline-derived CDR1 and CDR2 are LNHDA and SQIVND (reference sequence). The length of the CDR3 is 14 residues.

The V gene is TRBV7-9, the J gene TRBJ2-1; TRBD1 is a possible D gene (5 bases). V lost 6 bases, J lost 8 bases, and 11 bases lay in between. Germline V gene lookup returns CDR1 SEHNR and CDR2 FQNEAQ (reference sequence). The CDR3 is 12 amino acids. The CDR3 loop reads CASSRRGDEQFF. DNA of the CDR3: TGTGCCAGCAGTCGAAGGGGCGATGAGCAGTTCTTC.